Listed below are T cell receptor beta chains from one sample, sequenced in a study of blood T cell repertoires in COVID-19. The repertoire was sequenced with immunoSEQ multiplex PCR; TCRdb's copy has only in-frame clones and lacks some. The sample lists about 230,000 clones; roughly 91% were seen once. Sequencing was performed on PBMCs or T cells enriched from blood (not recorded which). The origin of the receptors is a woman in her 30s with acute COVID-19. Each CDR3 is given with its conserved first and last residue. The D gene is left open where the match is weak. Size is omitted from some rows. Given values are once, few, many or a class for expanded clones.

v_call,clone_size,j_call,d_call,cdr3_aa,cdr3_nt
TRBV1,once,TRBJ1-4,NA,CTSSQDLRGHGNEKLFF,TGCACCAGCAGCCAAGATCTCAGGGGGCATGGTAATGAAAAACTGTTTTTT
TRBV9,NA,TRBJ1-5,NA,CASSVDLNQPQHF,TGTGCCAGCAGCGTAGATCTCAATCAGCCCCAGCATTTT
TRBV30,few,TRBJ1-2,NA,CAWSGMGLPDYTF,TGTGCCTGGAGTGGGATGGGACTGCCAGACTACACCTTC
TRBV6-1,NA,TRBJ2-1,TRBD1,CASSEAGTGLEQFF,TGTGCCAGCAGTGAAGCGGGGACAGGTTTGGAGCAGTTCTTC
TRBV28,NA,TRBJ2-5,NA,CASSLSEPAERETQYF,TGTGCCAGCAGTTTATCCGAACCAGCGGAGAGGGAGACCCAGTACTTC
TRBV19,NA,TRBJ1-5,NA,CASSIGISNQPQHF,TGTGCCAGTAGTATCGGTATTAGCAATCAGCCCCAGCATTTT
TRBV4-1,NA,TRBJ1-6,NA,CASRPRDIHYNSPLHF,TGCGCCAGCAGACCACGGGACATTCACTATAATTCACCCCTCCACTTT
TRBV7-3,once,TRBJ1-2,TRBD1,CASSPRQGASYGYTF,TGTGCCAGCAGCCCCCGACAGGGGGCAAGTTATGGCTACACCTTC
TRBV10-3,NA,TRBJ1-2,TRBD1,CAISESEGQIYGYTF,TGTGCCATCAGTGAGTCAGAGGGACAGATCTATGGCTACACCTTC
TRBV11-2,NA,TRBJ1-2,TRBD1,CASSYLDRAGYTF,TGTGCCAGCAGCTACCTCGACAGGGCTGGCTACACCTTC
TRBV7-3,NA,TRBJ1-1,NA,CASSLTPNRVNTEAFF,TGTGCCAGCAGCTTAACCCCTAACAGGGTGAACACTGAAGCTTTCTTT
TRBV28,NA,TRBJ2-7,TRBD1,CASSLGQGYEQYF,TGTGCCAGCAGCCTCGGACAGGGTTACGAGCAGTACTTC
TRBV10-2,NA,TRBJ1-1,NA,CASQSGETNTEAFF,TGCGCCAGCCAATCAGGGGAAACGAACACTGAAGCTTTCTTT
TRBV19,NA,TRBJ1-1,NA,CASSNHRETNTEAFF,TGTGCCAGTAGTAACCACAGGGAAACGAACACTGAAGCTTTCTTT
TRBV7-2,few,TRBJ1-2,TRBD1,CASSLQGARGYTF,TGTGCCAGCAGCTTACAGGGGGCGCGAGGCTACACCTTC
TRBV6-5,NA,TRBJ2-1,NA,CASQRGNEQFF,TGTGCCAGTCAACGGGGCAATGAGCAGTTCTTC
TRBV11-2,once,TRBJ1-4,NA,CASSPEGGVPNEKLFF,TGTGCCAGCAGCCCGGAAGGGGGGGTCCCTAATGAAAAACTGTTTTTT
TRBV5-4,NA,TRBJ1-6,NA,CASSSRSGGRSPLHF,TGTGCCAGCAGCTCCCGATCCGGCGGTAGATCACCCCTCCACTTT
TRBV2,NA,TRBJ1-4,TRBD1,CASLGQGVYLDKLFF,TGTGCCAGCCTGGGGCAGGGGGTTTACCTAGACAAACTGTTTTTT
TRBV7-2,NA,TRBJ2-2,NA,CASSLNRANTGELFF,TGTGCCAGCAGCTTAAACAGGGCCAACACCGGGGAGCTGTTTTTT
TRBV28,once,TRBJ2-7,TRBD1,CASSATGGTPTKEQYF,TGTGCCAGCAGTGCCACAGGGGGGACACCTACTAAAGAGCAGTACTTC
TRBV3-1/TRBV3-2,few,TRBJ1-2,NA,CASSQQYGSLGGYTF,TGTGCCAGCAGCCAACAATATGGCAGCCTCGGGGGCTACACCTTC
TRBV19,NA,TRBJ1-6,NA,CASSITVVNSPLHF,TGTGCCAGTAGTATTACAGTTGTTAATTCACCCCTCCACTTT